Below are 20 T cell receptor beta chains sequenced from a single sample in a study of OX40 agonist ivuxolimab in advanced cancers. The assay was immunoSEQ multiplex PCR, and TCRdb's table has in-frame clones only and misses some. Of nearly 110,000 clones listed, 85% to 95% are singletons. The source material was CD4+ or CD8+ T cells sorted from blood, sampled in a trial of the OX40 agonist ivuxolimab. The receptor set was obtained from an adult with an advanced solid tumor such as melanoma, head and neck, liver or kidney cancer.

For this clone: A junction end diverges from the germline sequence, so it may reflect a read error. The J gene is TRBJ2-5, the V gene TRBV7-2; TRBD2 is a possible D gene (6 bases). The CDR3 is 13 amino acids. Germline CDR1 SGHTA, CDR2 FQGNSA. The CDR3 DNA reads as TGTGCCAGCAGTTTAGCGGATACCTGGGGGCAGTACTTC. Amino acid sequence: CASSLADTWGQYF.

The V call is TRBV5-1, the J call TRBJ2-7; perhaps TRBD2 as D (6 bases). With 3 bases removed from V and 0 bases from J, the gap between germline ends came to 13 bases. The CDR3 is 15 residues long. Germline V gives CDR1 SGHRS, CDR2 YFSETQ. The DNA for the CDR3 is TGCGCCAGCAGCTCCCTACGGGAGCCCTCCTACGAGCAGTACTTC. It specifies CASSSLREPSYEQYF.

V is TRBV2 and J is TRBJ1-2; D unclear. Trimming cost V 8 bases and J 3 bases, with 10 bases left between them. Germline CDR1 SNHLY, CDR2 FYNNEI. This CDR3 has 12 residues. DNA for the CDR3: TGTGCCAGCTTGGACCGGTACTATGGCTACACCTTC. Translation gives CASLDRYYGYTF.

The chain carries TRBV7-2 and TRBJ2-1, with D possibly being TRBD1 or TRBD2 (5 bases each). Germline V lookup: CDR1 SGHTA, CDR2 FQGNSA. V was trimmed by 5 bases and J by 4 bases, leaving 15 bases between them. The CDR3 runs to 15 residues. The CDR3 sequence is CASSPTGTNYNEQFF. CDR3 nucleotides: TGTGCCAGCAGCCCCACCGGGACGAATTACAATGAGCAGTTCTTC.

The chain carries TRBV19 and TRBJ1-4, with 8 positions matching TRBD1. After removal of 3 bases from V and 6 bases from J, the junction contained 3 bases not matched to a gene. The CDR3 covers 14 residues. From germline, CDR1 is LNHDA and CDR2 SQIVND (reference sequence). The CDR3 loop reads CASSIPGGDEKLFF. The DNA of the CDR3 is TGTGCCAGTAGTATTCCAGGGGGCGATGAAAAACTGTTTTTT.

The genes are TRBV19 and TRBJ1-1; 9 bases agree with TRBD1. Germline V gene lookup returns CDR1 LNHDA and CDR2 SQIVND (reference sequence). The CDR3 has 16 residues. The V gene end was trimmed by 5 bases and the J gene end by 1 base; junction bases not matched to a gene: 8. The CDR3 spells CASSPTGGPANTEAFF. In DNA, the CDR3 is TGTGCCAGTAGTCCCACAGGGGGCCCAGCGAACACTGAAGCTTTCTTT.

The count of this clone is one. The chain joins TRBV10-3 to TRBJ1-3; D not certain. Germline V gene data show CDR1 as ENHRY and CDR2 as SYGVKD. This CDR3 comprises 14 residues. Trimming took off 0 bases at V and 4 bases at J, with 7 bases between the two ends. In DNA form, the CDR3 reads TGTGCCATCAGTGAGTCGACTCTCGGAAACACCATATATTTT. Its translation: CAISESTLGNTIYF.

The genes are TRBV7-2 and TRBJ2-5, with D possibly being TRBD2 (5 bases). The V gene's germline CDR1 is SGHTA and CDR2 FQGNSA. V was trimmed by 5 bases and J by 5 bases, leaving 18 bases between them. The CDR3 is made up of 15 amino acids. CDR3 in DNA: TGTGCCAGCAGCATAGTCAGCCAAGGCGGGGAGACCCAGTACTTC. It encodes CASSIVSQGGETQYF.

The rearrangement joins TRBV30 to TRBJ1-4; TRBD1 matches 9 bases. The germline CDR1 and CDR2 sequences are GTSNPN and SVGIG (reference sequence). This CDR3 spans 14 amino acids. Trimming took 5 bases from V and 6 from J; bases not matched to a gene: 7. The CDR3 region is CAWGPGQGYEKLFF. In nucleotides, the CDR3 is TGTGCCTGGGGTCCGGGACAGGGCTATGAAAAACTGTTTTTT.

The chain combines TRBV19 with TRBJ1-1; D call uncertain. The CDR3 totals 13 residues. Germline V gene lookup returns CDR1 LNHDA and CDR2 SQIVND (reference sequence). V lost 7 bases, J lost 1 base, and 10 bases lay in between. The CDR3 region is CASTKRPNTEAFF. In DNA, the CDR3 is TGTGCCAGTACAAAACGTCCGAACACTGAAGCTTTCTTT.

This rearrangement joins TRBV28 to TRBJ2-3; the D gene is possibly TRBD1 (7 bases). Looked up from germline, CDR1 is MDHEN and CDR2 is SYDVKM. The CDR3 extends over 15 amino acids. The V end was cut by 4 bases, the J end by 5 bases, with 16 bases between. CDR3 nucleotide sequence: TGTGCCAGCAGTTCACGGGAGCCAGGGGGAGATACGCAGTATTTT. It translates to CASSSREPGGDTQYF.

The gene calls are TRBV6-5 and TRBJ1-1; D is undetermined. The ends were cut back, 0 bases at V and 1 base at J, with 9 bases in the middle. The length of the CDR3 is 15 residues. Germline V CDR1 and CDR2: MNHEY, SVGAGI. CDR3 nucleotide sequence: TGTGCCAGCAGTTACTCCCCGGAACCGAACACTGAAGCTTTCTTT. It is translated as CASSYSPEPNTEAFF.

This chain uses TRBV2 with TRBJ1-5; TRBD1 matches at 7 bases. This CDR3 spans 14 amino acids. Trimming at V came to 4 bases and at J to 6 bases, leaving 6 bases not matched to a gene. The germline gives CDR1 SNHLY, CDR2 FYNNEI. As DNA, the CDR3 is TGTGCCAGCAGTGGAACAGGGGTCGGTCAGCCCCAGCATTTT. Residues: CASSGTGVGQPQHF.

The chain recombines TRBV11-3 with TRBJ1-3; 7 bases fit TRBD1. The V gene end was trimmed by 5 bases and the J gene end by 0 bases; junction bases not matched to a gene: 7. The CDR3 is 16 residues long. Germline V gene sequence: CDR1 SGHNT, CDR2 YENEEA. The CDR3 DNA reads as TGTGCCAGCAGCGAACGACAGGGACCCTCTGGAAACACCATATATTTT. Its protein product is CASSERQGPSGNTIYF. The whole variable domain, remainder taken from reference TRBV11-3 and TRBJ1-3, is EAGVVQSPRYKIIEKKQPVAFWCNPISGHNTLYWYLQNLGQGPELLIRYENEEAVDDSQLPKDRFSAERLKGVDSTLKIQPAELGDSAVYLCASSERQGPSGNTIYFGEGSWLTVV.

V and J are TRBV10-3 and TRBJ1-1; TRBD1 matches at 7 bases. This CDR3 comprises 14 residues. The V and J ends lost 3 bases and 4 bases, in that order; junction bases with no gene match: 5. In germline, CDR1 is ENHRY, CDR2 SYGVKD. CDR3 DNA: TGTGCCATCAGTGAACCCGGGACAGTCACTGAAGCTTTCTTT. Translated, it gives CAISEPGTVTEAFF.

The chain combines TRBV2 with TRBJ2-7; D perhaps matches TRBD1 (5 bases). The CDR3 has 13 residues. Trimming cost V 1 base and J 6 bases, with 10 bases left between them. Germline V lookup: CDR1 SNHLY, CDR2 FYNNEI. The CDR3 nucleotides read TGTGCCAGCAGTGAAGAAGGGGTGAGCGAGCAGTACTTC. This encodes CASSEEGVSEQYF.

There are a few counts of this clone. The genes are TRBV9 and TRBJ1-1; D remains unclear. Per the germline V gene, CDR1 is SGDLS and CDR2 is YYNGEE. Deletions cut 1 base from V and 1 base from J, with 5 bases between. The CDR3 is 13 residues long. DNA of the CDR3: TGTGCCAGCAGCGTAAGTGGGAACACTGAAGCTTTCTTT. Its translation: CASSVSGNTEAFF.

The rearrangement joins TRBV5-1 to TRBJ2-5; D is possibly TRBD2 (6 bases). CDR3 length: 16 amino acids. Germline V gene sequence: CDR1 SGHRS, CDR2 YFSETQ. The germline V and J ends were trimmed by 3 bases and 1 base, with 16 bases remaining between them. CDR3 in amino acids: CASSYSKLAIQETQYF. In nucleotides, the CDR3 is TGCGCCAGCAGCTATAGCAAACTAGCTATCCAAGAGACCCAGTACTTC.

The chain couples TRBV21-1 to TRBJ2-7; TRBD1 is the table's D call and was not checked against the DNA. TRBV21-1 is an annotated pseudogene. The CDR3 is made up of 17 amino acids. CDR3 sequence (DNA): TGTGCCAGCAGCAAAGCTTACACACAGGGCCCCCTGAGGGAGCAGTACTTC. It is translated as CASSKAYTQGPLREQYF.

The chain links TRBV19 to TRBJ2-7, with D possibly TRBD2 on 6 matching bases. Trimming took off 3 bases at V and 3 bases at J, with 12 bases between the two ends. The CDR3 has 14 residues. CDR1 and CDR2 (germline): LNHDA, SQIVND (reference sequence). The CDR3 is CASSIQGGIYEQYF. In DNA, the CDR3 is TGTGCCAGTAGTATCCAGGGAGGAATCTACGAGCAGTACTTC.